The sequence of this T cell receptor (beta chain) was determined in a study of patients and donors after allogeneic stem cell transplantation. Each CDR3 protein is one row after TCRdb ran MiXCR on the RT-PCR reads. This sample carries roughly 230,000 distinct CDR3 sequences, 13% to 15% of them seen once, and the ten largest clones take around 10%. This clonotype was seen at least ten times. The V end lost 0 bases, the J end lost 8 bases, and 13 bases lay between the germline ends. Germline V gene data show CDR1 as DFQATT and CDR2 as SNEGSKA (reference sequence). CDR3 size: 14 residues. The chain couples TRBV20-1 to TRBJ1-4; D uncertain. This TCR was recovered from a human donor who was either an allogeneic HSCT recipient or a stem cell or donor lymphocyte infusion donor (not recorded which). It is not recorded whose cells these are; they may come from a transplant donor. The sequenced material came from blood, either unsorted or a sorted T cell fraction (not recorded which). Written as DNA, the CDR3 is TGCAGTGCTAGAGATCCGGAGGGAGGCGAAAAACTGTTTTTT. Protein product: CSARDPEGGEKLFF.